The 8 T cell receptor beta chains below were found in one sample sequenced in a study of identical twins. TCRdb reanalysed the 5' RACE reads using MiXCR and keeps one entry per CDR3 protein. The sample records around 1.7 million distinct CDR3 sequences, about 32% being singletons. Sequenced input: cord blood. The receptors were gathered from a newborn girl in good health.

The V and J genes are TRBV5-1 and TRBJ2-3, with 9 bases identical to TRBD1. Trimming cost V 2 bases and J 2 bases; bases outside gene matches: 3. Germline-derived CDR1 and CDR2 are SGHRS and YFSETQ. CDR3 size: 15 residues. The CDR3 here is CASSLQGADTDTQYF. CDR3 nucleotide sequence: TGCGCCAGCAGCTTACAGGGGGCTGACACAGATACGCAGTATTTT.

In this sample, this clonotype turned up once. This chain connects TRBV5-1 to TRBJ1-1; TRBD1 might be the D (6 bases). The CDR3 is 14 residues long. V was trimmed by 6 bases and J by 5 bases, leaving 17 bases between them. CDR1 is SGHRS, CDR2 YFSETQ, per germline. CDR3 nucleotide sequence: TGCGCCAGCACCTCAATTGCGGGGGCGACTGAAGCTTTCTTT. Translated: CASTSIAGATEAFF. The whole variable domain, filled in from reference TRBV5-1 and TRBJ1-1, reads KAGVTQTPRYLIKTRGQQVTLSCSPISGHRSVSWYQQTPGQGLQFLFEYFSETQRNKGNFPGRFSGRQFSNSRSEMNVSTLELGDSALYLCASTSIAGATEAFFGQGTRLTVV.

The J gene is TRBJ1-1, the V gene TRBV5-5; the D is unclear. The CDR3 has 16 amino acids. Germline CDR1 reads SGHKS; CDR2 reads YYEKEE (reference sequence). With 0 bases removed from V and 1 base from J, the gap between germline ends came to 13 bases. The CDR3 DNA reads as TGTGCCAGCAGCTTGGTTTTATCGTCCGGGAACACTGAAGCTTTCTTT. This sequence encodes CASSLVLSSGNTEAFF.

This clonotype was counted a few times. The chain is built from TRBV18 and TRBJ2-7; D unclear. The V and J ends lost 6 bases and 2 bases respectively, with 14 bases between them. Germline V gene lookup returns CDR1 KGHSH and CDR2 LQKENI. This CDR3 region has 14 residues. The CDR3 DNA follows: TGTGCCAGCTCTGCTGAACTCACTACCTACGAGCAGTACTTC. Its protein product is CASSAELTTYEQYF. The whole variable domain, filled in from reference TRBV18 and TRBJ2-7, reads NAGVMQNPRHLVRRRGQEARLRCSPMKGHSHVYWYRQLPEEGLKFMVYLQKENIIDESGMPKERFSAEFPKEGPSILRIQQVVRGDSAAYFCASSAELTTYEQYFGPGTRLTVT.

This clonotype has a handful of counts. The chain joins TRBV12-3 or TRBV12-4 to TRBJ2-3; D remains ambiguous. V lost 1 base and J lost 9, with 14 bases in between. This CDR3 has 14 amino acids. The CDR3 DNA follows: TGTGCCAGCAGTTTAGATCGGGCCGTGGGAACGCAGTATTTT. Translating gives CASSLDRAVGTQYF.

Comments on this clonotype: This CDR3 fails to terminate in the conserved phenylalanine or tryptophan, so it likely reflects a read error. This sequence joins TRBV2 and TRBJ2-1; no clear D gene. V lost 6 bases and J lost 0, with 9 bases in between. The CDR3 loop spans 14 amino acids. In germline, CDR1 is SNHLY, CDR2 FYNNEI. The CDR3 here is CASRVRSSYNEQFL. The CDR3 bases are TGTGCCAGCAGGGTACGTAGCTCCTACAATGAGCAGTTCCTC.

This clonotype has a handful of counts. CDR3 sequence: CASSQDLTTGGLADTQYF. CDR3 bases: TGTGCCAGCAGCCAAGATTTAACGACGGGGGGGCTGGCAGATACGCAGTATTTT. The chain uses TRBV3-1 and TRBJ2-3, with 8 bases aligning to TRBD2. Trimming at V came to 0 bases and at J to 4 bases, leaving 12 bases not matched to a gene. CDR1 is LGHDT and CDR2 is YNNKEL in the germline V gene (reference sequence). The CDR3 has 18 residues.

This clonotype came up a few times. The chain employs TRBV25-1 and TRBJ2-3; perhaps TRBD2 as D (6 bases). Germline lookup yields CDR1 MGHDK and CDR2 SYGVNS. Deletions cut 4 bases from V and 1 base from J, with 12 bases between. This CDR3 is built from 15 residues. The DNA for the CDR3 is TGTGCCAGCAGTGGATCGGGACTCCGCACAGATACGCAGTATTTT. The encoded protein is CASSGSGLRTDTQYF. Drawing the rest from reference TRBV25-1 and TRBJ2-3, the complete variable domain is EADIYQTPRYLVIGTGKKITLECSQTMGHDKMYWYQQDPGMELHLIHYSYGVNSTEKGDLSSESTVSRIRTEHFPLTLESARPSHTSQYLCASSGSGLRTDTQYFGPGTRLTVL.